A single sample gave rise to the 5 T cell receptor beta chains below, sequenced in a study of T cells in Graves' hyperthyroidism and ophthalmopathy. Regions amplified from RNA transcripts were the TCR beta CDR3 regions. The HTBI primer set drove a first-round RT-PCR of the TCR CDR3. TCRdb reprocessed the multiplex PCR reads via MiXCR and lists one record per CDR3 protein. The sample has around 340,000 distinct CDR3 sequences; 16% are singletons. The sequenced material came from blood. These receptors all come from a man aged 30 to 45 with Graves' hyperthyroidism.

For this clonotype: It may be a read error: a sequence one base away is much more abundant. The chain has TRBV18 and TRBJ1-1; perhaps TRBD1 as D (6 bases). CDR1 and CDR2 from the germline V gene are KGHSH and LQKENI. The length of the CDR3 is 16 residues. The CDR3 reads CASSPTQGWVVEEASF. CDR3 DNA: TGTGCCAGCTCGCCGACACAGGGATGGGTAGTAGAAGAAGCTTCCTTT. The whole variable domain, filled in from reference TRBV18 and TRBJ1-1, reads NAGVMQNPRHLVRRRGQEARLRCSPMKGHSHVYWYRQLPEEGLKFMVYLQKENIIDESGMPKERFSAEFPKEGPSILRIQQVVRGDSAAYFCASSPTQGWVVEEASFGQGTRLTVV.

This clonotype occurred many times. The chain recombines TRBV6-1 with TRBJ2-3, with D perhaps TRBD2 (5 bases). From germline, CDR1 is MNHNS and CDR2 SASEGT. V lost 8 bases and J lost 11, with 20 bases in between. CDR3 size: 13 residues. CDR3 sequence: CASSAPGSRGQYF. CDR3 DNA: TGTGCCAGCTCGGCCCCAGGATCCCGGGGGCAGTATTTT.

V usage is TRBV10-3 and J usage is TRBJ2-1; the match to TRBD2 covers 11 bases. CDR1 and CDR2 (germline): ENHRY, SYGVKD. V shed 0 bases and J 6 bases; nucleotides not matched to a gene: 4. The CDR3 has 16 residues. Here the CDR3 DNA reads TGTGCCATCAGTGAGTCGGGGCTAGCGGGAGGCAATGAGCAGTTCTTC. Protein: CAISESGLAGGNEQFF.

The J gene is TRBJ2-2, the V gene TRBV7-9; no firm D call. From germline, CDR1 is SEHNR and CDR2 FQNEAQ (reference sequence). The CDR3 spans 12 residues. Trimming shortened V by 5 bases and J by 6 bases, and 7 bases separated the two germline ends. This CDR3 is CASSPIAGELFF. In DNA form, the CDR3 reads TGTGCCAGCAGCCCCATCGCCGGGGAGCTGTTTTTT.

The chain couples TRBV30 to TRBJ2-1, with D perhaps TRBD1 or TRBD2 (5 bases each). V was shortened by 4 bases and J by 0 bases, with 16 bases between the two germline ends. The CDR3 is 16 residues long. From germline, CDR1 is GTSNPN and CDR2 SVGIG (reference sequence). The CDR3 nucleotides read TGTGCCTGGACCCCGCTGGGGGTCCCCTCCTACAATGAGCAGTTCTTC. It translates to CAWTPLGVPSYNEQFF.